This is a list of T cell receptor beta chains from one sample in a study of blood T cell repertoires in COVID-19. Sequenced by immunoSEQ multiplex PCR; TCRdb stores in-frame clones only, minus some. The sample consists of about 60,000 clones, about 85% of them appearing once. The specimen sequenced was peripheral blood. The receptors originated from a human donor with acute or convalescent COVID-19. The donor label of this sample is uncertain. CDR3s include the opening cysteine and the closing phenylalanine or tryptophan. D genes are given only for firm matches. Clone size is given for some rows only: seen once, a few or many times, or a class if the clone is expanded.

J gene,CDR3 length,clone size,D gene,V gene,CDR3 DNA,CDR3 protein
TRBJ1-6,11,-,TRBD1,TRBV20-1,TGCAGTGCACAGGGGGGATCACCCCTCCACTTT,CSAQGGSPLHF
TRBJ2-2,14,-,-,TRBV12-2,TGTGCAAGTCGCTTAGCGAAACTCACCGGGGAGCTGTTTTTT,CASRLAKLTGELFF
TRBJ1-2,14,few,TRBD1,TRBV9,TGTGCCAGTTCCCGGGACAGGGGTGGCTATGGCTACACCTTC,CASSRDRGGYGYTF
TRBJ1-3,13,-,-,TRBV29-1,TGCAGCGTTAGGACTAGCTCTGGAAACACCATATATTTT,CSVRTSSGNTIYF
TRBJ1-2,13,-,-,TRBV11-2,TGTGCCAGCAGCTTAGACAGGGTTCTGAGCTACACCTTC,CASSLDRVLSYTF
TRBJ1-4,10,-,TRBD1,TRBV20-1,TGCAGTGCCCCGGGACAGCGACCTTCTTTT,CSAPGQRPSF
TRBJ1-1,13,few,TRBD1,TRBV7-9,TGTGCCAGCAGCGAGAGACAGGGTTCCGAAGCTTTCTTT,CASSERQGSEAFF
TRBJ1-1,14,-,-,TRBV7-2,TGTGCCAGCAGCTTAGTCCAGGGGAACACTGAAGCTTTCTTT,CASSLVQGNTEAFF
TRBJ1-2,16,-,-,TRBV24-1,TGTGCCACCAGTGAACCCAGGGCTAGGGGTGACTATGGCTACACCTTC,CATSEPRARGDYGYTF
TRBJ2-5,14,-,TRBD1,TRBV11-1,TGTGCCAGCAGCGCGGACAGGGGGCGAGAGACCCAGTACTTC,CASSADRGRETQYF
TRBJ2-7,14,-,TRBD2,TRBV5-1,TGCGCCAGCAGCTCCACGGGGGGCTCCTACGAGCAGTACTTC,CASSSTGGSYEQYF
TRBJ2-1,16,-,-,TRBV18,TGTGCCAGCTCACCACGAGGCGAACCCAGGGGTAATGAGCAGTTCTTC,CASSPRGEPRGNEQFF
TRBJ2-1,16,few,-,TRBV5-1,TGCGCCAGCAGCCTGGCACCGCGGGGAGGTGGTGATGAGCAGTTCTTC,CASSLAPRGGGDEQFF
TRBJ2-1,14,-,TRBD1,TRBV5-1,TGCGCCAGCAGCATTGGACAGGTGGGTGGTGAGCAGTTCTTC,CASSIGQVGGEQFF
TRBJ1-2,15,-,-,TRBV27,TGTGCCAGCAGCAACAAACCGACAGAGCCCCATGGCTACACCTTC,CASSNKPTEPHGYTF